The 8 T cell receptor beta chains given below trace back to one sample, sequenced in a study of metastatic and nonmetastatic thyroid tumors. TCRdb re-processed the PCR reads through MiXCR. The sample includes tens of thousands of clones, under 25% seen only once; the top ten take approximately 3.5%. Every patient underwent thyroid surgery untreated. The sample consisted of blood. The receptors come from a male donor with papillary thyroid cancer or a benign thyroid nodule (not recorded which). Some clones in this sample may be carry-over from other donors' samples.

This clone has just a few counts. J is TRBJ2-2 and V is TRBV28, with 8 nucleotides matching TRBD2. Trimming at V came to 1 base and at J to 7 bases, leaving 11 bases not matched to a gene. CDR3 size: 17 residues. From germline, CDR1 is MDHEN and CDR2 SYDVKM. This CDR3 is CASSLFGSAGVGGELFF. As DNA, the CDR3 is TGTGCCAGCAGTTTATTTGGGTCAGCGGGAGTTGGCGGGGAGCTGTTTTTT.

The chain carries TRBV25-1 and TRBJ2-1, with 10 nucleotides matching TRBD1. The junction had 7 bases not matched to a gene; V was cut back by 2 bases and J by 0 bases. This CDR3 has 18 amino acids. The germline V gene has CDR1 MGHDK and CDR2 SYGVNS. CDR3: CASSEVGTGASSYNEQFF. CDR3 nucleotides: TGTGCCAGCAGTGAAGTAGGGACAGGGGCCTCCTCCTACAATGAGCAGTTCTTC.

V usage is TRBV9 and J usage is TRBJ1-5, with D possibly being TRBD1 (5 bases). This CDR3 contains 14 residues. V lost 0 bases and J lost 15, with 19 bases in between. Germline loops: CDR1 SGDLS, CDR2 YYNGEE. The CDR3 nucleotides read TGTGCCAGCAGCGTAGATCAAGGCGGGGCGCTGCTGCATTTT. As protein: CASSVDQGGALLHF.

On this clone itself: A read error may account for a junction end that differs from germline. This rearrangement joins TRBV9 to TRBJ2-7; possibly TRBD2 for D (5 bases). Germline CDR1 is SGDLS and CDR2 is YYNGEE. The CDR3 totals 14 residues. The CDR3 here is CSRMIVGAWEEQYF. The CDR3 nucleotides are TGTTCCAGGATGATAGTGGGCGCCTGGGAGGAGCAGTACTTC.

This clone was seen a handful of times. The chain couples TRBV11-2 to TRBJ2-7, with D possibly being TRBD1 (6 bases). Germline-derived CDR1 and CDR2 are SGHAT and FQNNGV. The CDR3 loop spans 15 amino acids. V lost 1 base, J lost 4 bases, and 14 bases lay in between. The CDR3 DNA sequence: TGTGCCAGCAGCTTAGCCCGGAGCAGGGGTTACGAGCAGTACTTC. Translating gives CASSLARSRGYEQYF.

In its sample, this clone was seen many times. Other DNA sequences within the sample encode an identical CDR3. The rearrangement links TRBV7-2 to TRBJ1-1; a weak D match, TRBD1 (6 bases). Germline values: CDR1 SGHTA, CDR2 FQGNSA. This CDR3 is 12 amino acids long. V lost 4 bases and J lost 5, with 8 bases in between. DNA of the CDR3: TGTGCCAGCAGCTCTAGGGGGACTGAAGCTTTCTTT. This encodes CASSSRGTEAFF.

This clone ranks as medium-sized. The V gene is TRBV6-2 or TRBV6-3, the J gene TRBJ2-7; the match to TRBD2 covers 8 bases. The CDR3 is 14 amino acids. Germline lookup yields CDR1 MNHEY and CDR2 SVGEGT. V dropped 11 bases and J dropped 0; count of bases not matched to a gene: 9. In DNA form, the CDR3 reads TGTGCCCATCGTAGCGGGGCCAGCTCCTACGAGCAGTACTTC. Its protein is CAHRSGASSYEQYF.

The DNA for the CDR3 is TGCAGTGCTAGACTCGGAAGTAACTATGGCTACACCTTC. Encoded protein: CSARLGSNYGYTF. The V gene is TRBV20-1, the J gene TRBJ1-2, with D unclear. Trimming pared 2 bases from V and 1 base from J, leaving 8 bases between. The CDR3 sequence is 13 residues long. Germline V CDR1 and CDR2: DFQATT, SNEGSKA (reference sequence).